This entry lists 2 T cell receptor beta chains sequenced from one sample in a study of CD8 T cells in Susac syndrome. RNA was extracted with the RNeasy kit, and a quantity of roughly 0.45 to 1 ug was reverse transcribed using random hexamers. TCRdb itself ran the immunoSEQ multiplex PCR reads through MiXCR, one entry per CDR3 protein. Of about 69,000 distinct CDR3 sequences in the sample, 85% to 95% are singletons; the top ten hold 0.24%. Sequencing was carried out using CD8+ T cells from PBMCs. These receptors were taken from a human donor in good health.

This CDR3 reads CASTPGYGYTF. The CDR3 DNA follows: TGTGCCAGCACCCCCGGCTATGGCTACACCTTC. This rearrangement joins TRBV2 to TRBJ1-2; D not certain. Germline V gene sequence: CDR1 SNHLY, CDR2 FYNNEI. V lost 7 bases and J 4 bases, leaving 7 bases between the germline ends. The CDR3 contains 11 residues.

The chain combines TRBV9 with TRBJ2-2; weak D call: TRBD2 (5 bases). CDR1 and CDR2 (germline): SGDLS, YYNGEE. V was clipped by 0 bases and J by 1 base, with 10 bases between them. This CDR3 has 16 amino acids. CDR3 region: CASSVAEAGNTGELFF. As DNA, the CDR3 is TGTGCCAGCAGCGTAGCCGAGGCGGGGAACACCGGGGAGCTGTTTTTT.